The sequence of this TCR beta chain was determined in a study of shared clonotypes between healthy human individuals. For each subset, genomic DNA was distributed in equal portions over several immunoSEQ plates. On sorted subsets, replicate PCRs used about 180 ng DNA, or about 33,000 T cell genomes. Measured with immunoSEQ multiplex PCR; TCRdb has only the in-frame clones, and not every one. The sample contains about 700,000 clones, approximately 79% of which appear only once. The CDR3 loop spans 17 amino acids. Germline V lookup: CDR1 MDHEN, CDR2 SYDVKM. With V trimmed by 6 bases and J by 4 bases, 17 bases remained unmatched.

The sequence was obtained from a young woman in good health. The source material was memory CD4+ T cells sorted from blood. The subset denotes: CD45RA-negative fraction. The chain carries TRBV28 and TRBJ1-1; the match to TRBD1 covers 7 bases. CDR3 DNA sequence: TGTGCCAGCAGAGCCGTGACAGGGTTTGTTTTGAGCACTGAAGCTTTCTTT. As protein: CASRAVTGFVLSTEAFF.